This record looks at one T cell receptor (beta chain) sequence and its context. Only a few counts were recorded for this clone. Its antigen has not been determined. Base-call qualities are not available, and no considerably larger clone is one nucleotide away. This entry belongs to a study of technical replicates of blood from a handful of donors (TCRdb year 2017). From a lookup of the germline V gene (reference sequence), CDR1 and CDR2 are GTSNPN and SVGIG. There are 13 amino acids in the CDR3, from cysteine to phenylalanine inclusive. Here the CDR3 DNA is all that survives: 39 bases in frame from base 1. Cut back by 3 bases and 1 base, the V and J ends lie 9 bases apart. Library preparation employed the immunoSEQ multiplex PCR assay. As stored in TCRdb, this immuneACCESS dataset retains in-frame rearrangements with V and J assigned. A fraction of the clones does not appear; measured against another copy, unresolved V genes explain less than half of the discrepancy, and the remainder lacks a known reason. A total of about 79,000 clones appear in this sample, 85% to 95% of them only once. Roughly 0.26% of the sample is held by the ten biggest clonotypes.

This TCR was sampled from a human donor in good health. Material for sequencing was T cells isolated from PBMCs. The rearranged chain carries TRBV30 and TRBJ1-1; the D gene is perhaps TRBD1, from 5 matching bases. The DNA sequence is given as TGTGCCTGGAGGCAGGGTTCGAACACTGAAGCTTTCTTT. Its translation is CAWRQGSNTEAFF.